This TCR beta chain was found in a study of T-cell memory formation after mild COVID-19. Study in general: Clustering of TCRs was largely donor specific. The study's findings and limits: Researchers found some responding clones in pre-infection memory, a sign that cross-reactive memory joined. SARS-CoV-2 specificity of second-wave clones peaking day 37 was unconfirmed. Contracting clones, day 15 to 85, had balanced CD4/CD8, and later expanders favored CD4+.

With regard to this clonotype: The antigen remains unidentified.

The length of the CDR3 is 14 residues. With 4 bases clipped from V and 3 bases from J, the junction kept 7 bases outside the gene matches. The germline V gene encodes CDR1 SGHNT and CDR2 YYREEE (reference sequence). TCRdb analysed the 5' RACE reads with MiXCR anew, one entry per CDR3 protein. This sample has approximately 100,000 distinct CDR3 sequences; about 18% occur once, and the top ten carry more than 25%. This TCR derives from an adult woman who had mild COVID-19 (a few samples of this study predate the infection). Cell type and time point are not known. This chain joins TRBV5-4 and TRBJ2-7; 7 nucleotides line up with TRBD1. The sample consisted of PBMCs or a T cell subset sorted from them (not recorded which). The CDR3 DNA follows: TGTGCCAGCAGCCACACGACAGGGCACTACGAGCAGTACTTC. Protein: CASSHTTGHYEQYF.